What follows is one T cell receptor (beta chain) and its context. Its antigen is undetermined. Germline assignment: CDR1 SGDLS and CDR2 YYNGEE. V dropped 0 bases and J dropped 0; count of bases not matched to a gene: 10. The CDR3 is 19 amino acids. The data were obtained in a study of cytotoxic CD8 clonotypes in ibrutinib-treated CLL. Study-wide findings and caveats: Clonality at baseline surpassed age-matched healthy donors and tracked circulating CD8+ T-cell counts. At ibrutinib response, clonality increased, and at progression it declined back toward baseline. Treatment saw public clonotypes, which were uncommon, either contract or stay stable.

Depth targeted 1 in 200,000 to 1 in 1 million T cells, averaging around 10x coverage per clonotype. Sequencing used immunoSEQ multiplex PCR; TCRdb keeps in-frame clones, though not all of them. In the table there are 17,000 or so clones, about 70% of which are singletons. V and J are TRBV9 and TRBJ1-3, with 9 bases that match TRBD1. Sequences were derived from PBMCs, sampled after 12 months of ibrutinib treatment. The clonotype comes from a human donor with chronic lymphocytic leukemia. CDR3 DNA sequence: TGTGCCAGCAGCGTAGGTAGAGGGACAGGGTCGAGCTCTGGAAACACCATATATTTT. Protein product: CASSVGRGTGSSSGNTIYF.